This TCR beta chain was captured in a study of cytotoxic CD8 clonotypes in ibrutinib-treated CLL. Study-wide background: Partial responses totalled about 24 and complete responses 2; after median roughly 64 months, approximately 15 remained remitted and roughly twelve progressed. Mean per-sample yields comprised 255,043 productive templates and tens of thousands of productive rearrangements.

Note on this clone: The antigen is unknown.

Using immunoSEQ multiplex PCR, the repertoire was profiled, and TCRdb retains in-frame clones only, with some absent. The table shows 52,000 or so clones, with roughly 54% occurring only once. Study-level results: Public clonotypes occurred uncommonly; on treatment, they contracted or remained stable. Age-matched healthy donor levels were exceeded by baseline clonality, which tracked circulating CD8+ T-cell counts.

This CDR3 contains 15 residues. V shed 7 bases and J 5 bases; nucleotides not matched to a gene: 7. Germline values: CDR1 MNHNS, CDR2 SASEGT. The sequence was obtained from a human donor with chronic lymphocytic leukemia. The input for sequencing was PBMCs, taken at disease progression, from a patient treated with ibrutinib. The genes are TRBV6-1 and TRBJ2-2; TRBD2 aligns across 10 bases. CDR3 coding DNA: TGTGCCAGCACCCCTCATAGCGGGAGGACCGGGGAGCTGTTTTTT. This translates into CASTPHSGRTGELFF.